One sample yielded the 16 T cell receptor beta chains listed below, sequenced in a study of T cell responses to AZD1222 COVID-19 vaccine. The protocol was immunoSEQ multiplex PCR, while the TCRdb copy is restricted to in-frame clones and leaves out a portion. The table includes roughly 93,000 clones, roughly 88% detected once. The sample was peripheral blood, taken on day 0 of AZD1222 vaccination. These TCRs come from an adult in good health.

This chain connects TRBV5-4 to TRBJ1-6; D remains unclear. The CDR3 length is 15 residues. From germline, CDR1 is SGHNT and CDR2 YYREEE (reference sequence). V shed 3 bases and J shed 6 bases, with 13 bases lying between them. CDR3 bases: TGTGCCAGCAGCTCCCGGGAGGGTAGTAATTCACCCCTCCACTTT. It codes for CASSSREGSNSPLHF.

About this clone itself: In the same sample, other DNA sequences code for this CDR3. The chain recombines TRBV5-6 with TRBJ2-7, with 8 bases aligning to TRBD1. CDR1 SGHDT and CDR2 YYEEEE come from the germline V gene. Germline trimming cut 2 bases from V and 4 bases from J; bases unmatched to any gene: 5. The CDR3 contains 14 residues. CDR3 loop: CASSFGQGRYEQYF. The CDR3 DNA reads as TGTGCCAGCAGCTTCGGACAGGGCCGGTACGAGCAGTACTTC.

J is TRBJ2-7 and V is TRBV7-2; 9 positions match TRBD2. This CDR3 spans 15 amino acids. With 6 bases clipped from V and 3 bases from J, the junction kept 9 bases outside the gene matches. CDR1 and CDR2 (germline): SGHTA, FQGNSA. The CDR3 bases are TGTGCCAGCAGTCTTAGCGGGAGTGGGGACTACGAGCAGTACTTC. Its protein product is CASSLSGSGDYEQYF.

The count of this clone is one. The rearrangement links TRBV5-1 to TRBJ2-2, with 10 nucleotides matching TRBD2. From germline, CDR1 is SGHRS and CDR2 YFSETQ. The CDR3 loop spans 18 amino acids. V lost 1 base, J lost 1 base, and 7 bases stayed unmatched. CDR3 loop: CASSLLSIAGGNTGELFF. The CDR3 DNA is TGCGCCAGCAGCTTGCTGAGTATAGCGGGAGGGAACACCGGGGAGCTGTTTTTT.

The V call is TRBV7-6, the J call TRBJ2-1; the match to TRBD1 covers 11 bases. Germline lookup yields CDR1 SGHVS and CDR2 FNYEAQ. This CDR3 region has 14 residues. The V segment lost 5 bases and the J segment 9 bases; nucleotides outside the gene matches: 6. As DNA, the CDR3 is TGTGCCAGCAGCCCCGTGGGGACAGGGGGTGAGCAGTTCTTC. This sequence encodes CASSPVGTGGEQFF.

The chain joins TRBV6-1 to TRBJ2-1; 7 bases are shared with TRBD2. Germline lookup yields CDR1 MNHNS and CDR2 SASEGT. The V gene end was trimmed by 1 base and the J gene end by 0 bases; junction bases not matched to a gene: 15. The CDR3 contains 20 residues. The CDR3 spells CASSEGMASGLQSSYNEQFF. CDR3 DNA sequence: TGTGCCAGCAGTGAAGGTATGGCTAGCGGTCTACAGAGCTCCTACAATGAGCAGTTCTTC.

The chain links TRBV19 to TRBJ1-1; TRBD1 agrees at 7 bases. This CDR3 has 16 amino acids. Germline CDR1 reads LNHDA; CDR2 reads SQIVND (reference sequence). V dropped 7 bases and J dropped 0; count of bases not matched to a gene: 11. CDR3 protein: CASTTPGQLVNTEAFF. For the CDR3, the DNA is TGTGCCAGTACCACGCCGGGACAGCTTGTGAACACTGAAGCTTTCTTT.

V is TRBV14 and J is TRBJ1-1, with TRBD1 matching 11 bases. Germline lookup yields CDR1 SGHDN and CDR2 FVKESK. This CDR3 spans 16 amino acids. After removal of 0 bases from V and 6 bases from J, the junction contained 6 bases not matched to a gene. The CDR3, as DNA: TGTGCCAGCAGCCAAGATCACGGGACAGGGGGTGCTGAAGCTTTCTTT. Translating it yields CASSQDHGTGGAEAFF.

The chain is built from TRBV7-9 and TRBJ2-6; weak D call: TRBD2 (6 bases). Germline values: CDR1 SEHNR, CDR2 FQNEAQ (reference sequence). This CDR3 spans 15 amino acids. V lost 7 bases, J lost 4 bases, and 14 bases lay in between. The CDR3 spells CASTRGGSGANVLTF. CDR3 coding DNA: TGTGCCAGCACCAGAGGAGGGTCCGGGGCCAACGTCCTGACTTTC.

The chain joins TRBV6-2 or TRBV6-3 to TRBJ1-5; D is unclear. The CDR3 sequence is 14 residues long. V lost 5 bases to trimming and J lost 0 bases, with 8 bases between them. CDR1 is MNHEY, CDR2 SVGEGT, per germline. CDR3 region: CASSLFASNQPQHF. CDR3 bases: TGTGCCAGCAGTCTCTTCGCTAGCAATCAGCCCCAGCATTTT.

The chain carries TRBV7-2 and TRBJ2-6; D unclear. Trimming removed 8 bases at V and 2 bases at J, with 13 bases between. The CDR3 consists of 15 residues. In germline, CDR1 is SGHTA, CDR2 FQGNSA. CDR3 DNA sequence: TGTGCCAGCCCCGTCCTAAGGGCTGGGGCCAACGTCCTGACTTTC. Translated, it gives CASPVLRAGANVLTF.

This clone is a singleton in its sample. The rearrangement joins TRBV5-1 to TRBJ1-5; D uncertain. The V gene's germline CDR1 is SGHRS and CDR2 YFSETQ. The CDR3 has 15 amino acids. With 4 bases removed from V and 4 bases from J, the gap between germline ends came to 15 bases. DNA for the CDR3: TGCGCCAGCAGCGCCGGCGATCCGGGGAATCAGCCCCAGCATTTT. It is translated as CASSAGDPGNQPQHF. The variable domain in full, with the rest retrieved from reference TRBV5-1 and TRBJ1-5, is KAGVTQTPRYLIKTRGQQVTLSCSPISGHRSVSWYQQTPGQGLQFLFEYFSETQRNKGNFPGRFSGRQFSNSRSEMNVSTLELGDSALYLCASSAGDPGNQPQHFGDGTRLSIL.

The rearrangement links TRBV27 to TRBJ1-4; TRBD1 matches at 7 bases. Trimming removed 6 bases from V and 0 bases from J; junction bases left unmatched: 4. The CDR3 is 15 amino acids. Germline V gene lookup returns CDR1 MNHEY and CDR2 SMNVEV (reference sequence). This chain's CDR3 is CASSSGGATNEKLFF. CDR3 DNA: TGTGCCAGCAGCTCAGGGGGGGCAACTAATGAAAAACTGTTTTTT.

V is TRBV7-2 and J is TRBJ1-2; D gene uncertain. V lost 4 bases and J lost 6, with 9 bases in between. CDR3 size: 12 residues. Germline V gene sequence: CDR1 SGHTA, CDR2 FQGNSA. CDR3 sequence: CASSSLTHGYTF. For the CDR3, the DNA is TGTGCCAGCAGCTCCCTAACCCATGGCTACACCTTC.

J is TRBJ2-7 and V is TRBV5-4; maybe TRBD1 (6 bases). With 3 bases removed from V and 5 bases from J, the gap between germline ends came to 15 bases. The CDR3 contains 14 residues. CDR1 is SGHNT, CDR2 YYREEE, per germline (reference sequence). The DNA for the CDR3 is TGTGCCAGCAGCTCTCCGACAGGTAACCACGAGCAGTACTTC. It is translated as CASSSPTGNHEQYF.

The V gene is TRBV7-2, the J gene TRBJ1-2; perhaps TRBD1 as D (5 bases). Germline CDR1 reads SGHTA; CDR2 reads FQGNSA. Trimming cost V 5 bases and J 10 bases, with 20 bases left between them. The CDR3 consists of 14 residues. CDR3 residues: CASSHSPLGGPYTF. In nucleotides, the CDR3 is TGTGCCAGCAGCCACAGCCCCCTCGGGGGACCCTACACCTTC.